This TCR beta chain appears in the sequencing data of a study of Graves' ophthalmopathy and Graves' hyperthyroidism. On the study more broadly: Untreated patients at initial diagnosis provided peripheral blood.

Ophthalmopathy donors' eye disease showed moderate-to-severe activity, CAS of at least 3, NOSPECS of at least 4 and duration under 3 months. Someone took the PBMCs out of roughly 10 ml of fresh peripheral blood. Ten or more counts support this clonotype. Amplification of the TCR beta CDR3 regions used RNA transcripts (as template). The first round was an RT-PCR with HTBI primers, and the second round was a multiplex PCR. TCRdb re-called the multiplex PCR reads through MiXCR, storing one row per CDR3 protein. Of 300,000 or so distinct CDR3 sequences in the sample, about a sixth were seen once. The CDR3 sequence is 15 residues long. The germline V gene has CDR1 MDHEN and CDR2 SYDVKM. Deletions cut 6 bases from V and 3 bases from J, with 14 bases between.

The sample was peripheral blood. This chain links TRBV28 with TRBJ2-2; a weak D match, TRBD1 (5 bases). The TCR originated in an adult man with Graves' ophthalmopathy. The CDR3 coding sequence is TGTGCCAGCAGCTCAATTCGCAGGGACACCGGGGAGCTGTTTTTT. Its protein product is CASSSIRRDTGELFF.